The 18 T cell receptor beta chains in this list originate from one sample, sequenced in a study of blood T cell repertoires in COVID-19. Method: immunoSEQ multiplex PCR; TCRdb's copy keeps in-frame clones and lacks some. Of tens of thousands of clones in the sample, roughly 87% were seen once. The material sequenced was peripheral blood. These receptors all stem from a human donor in a cohort sampled during active COVID-19.

The chain is built from TRBV7-2 and TRBJ1-2, with unresolved D. Germline lookup yields CDR1 SGHTA and CDR2 FQGNSA. V lost 7 bases to trimming and J lost 2 bases, with 14 bases between them. This CDR3 has 14 residues. The CDR3 DNA follows: TGTGCCAGCAACGCTTTGGGGAGAAACTATGGCTACACCTTC. Its translation: CASNALGRNYGYTF.

The chain joins TRBV18 to TRBJ2-7; a possible D gene is TRBD2 (5 bases). The V end lost 0 bases, the J end lost 6 bases, and 9 bases lay between the germline ends. This CDR3 is 13 amino acids long. The germline V gene has CDR1 KGHSH and CDR2 LQKENI. In DNA form, the CDR3 reads TGTGCCAGCTCACCACCGACTACTGGCGAGCAGTACTTC. It translates to CASSPPTTGEQYF.

This chain uses TRBV7-2 with TRBJ2-1; 7 positions agree with TRBD2. CDR3 size: 16 residues. Trimming cost V 4 bases and J 4 bases; bases outside gene matches: 10. CDR1 and CDR2 from the germline V gene are SGHTA and FQGNSA. CDR3 nucleotide sequence: TGTGCCAGCAGCTCCCAGGTTGCGGGGGAATACAATGAGCAGTTCTTC. Amino acids: CASSSQVAGEYNEQFF. Looking up the rest from reference TRBV7-2 and TRBJ2-1 gives the full variable domain: GAGVSQSPSNKVTEKGKDVELRCDPISGHTALYWYRQSLGQGLEFLIYFQGNSAPDKSGLPSDRFSAERTGGSVSTLTIQRTQQEDSAVYLCASSSQVAGEYNEQFFGPGTRLTVL.

CDR3 loop: CASRATSGTYEQYF. Written as DNA, the CDR3 is TGTGCCAGCAGGGCAACTAGCGGTACCTACGAGCAGTACTTC. This sequence joins TRBV6-5 and TRBJ2-7; 8 bases match TRBD2. J lost 2 bases, V lost 6 bases, and 6 bases had no gene match. The CDR3 runs 14 residues. The V gene's germline CDR1 is MNHEY and CDR2 SVGAGI.

This clone was seen more than once but under ten times. This sequence joins TRBV28 and TRBJ1-5; possible D gene TRBD1, 5 bases. This CDR3 spans 12 amino acids. Germline CDR1 reads MDHEN; CDR2 reads SYDVKM. V lost 6 bases and J lost 9, with 12 bases in between. The CDR3 nucleotides read TGTGCCAGCAGGCTCATTACAGGGCCCCAGCATTTT. Protein sequence: CASRLITGPQHF.

The chain carries TRBV5-5 and TRBJ2-1; possibly TRBD2 for D (5 bases). There are 15 residues in the CDR3. Germline V gene data show CDR1 as SGHKS and CDR2 as YYEKEE (reference sequence). The germline V and J ends were trimmed by 3 bases and 6 bases, with 16 bases remaining between them. Written as DNA, the CDR3 is TGTGCCAGCAGCTCACTTCGGGGAACCAGCAATGAGCAGTTCTTC. It yields the protein CASSSLRGTSNEQFF.

The gene calls are TRBV11-2 and TRBJ1-2, with a weak D call TRBD1 (6 bases). V gave up 1 base and J gave up 4 bases, with 10 bases separating them. The CDR3 runs 14 residues. CDR1 and CDR2 from the germline V gene are SGHAT and FQNNGV. The CDR3 DNA sequence: TGTGCCAGCAGCTTAGGGGGGCGCCTCTATGGCTACACCTTC. Its translation: CASSLGGRLYGYTF.

The gene calls are TRBV19 and TRBJ1-4; TRBD1 matches 8 bases. This CDR3 has 14 amino acids. The trim removed 7 bases at V and 8 bases at J, leaving 9 bases unmatched. The germline V gene encodes CDR1 LNHDA and CDR2 SQIVND (reference sequence). CDR3 loop: CASTRTGIREKLFF. The CDR3 region has the DNA TGTGCCAGTACCCGGACAGGGATAAGGGAAAAACTGTTTTTT. Complete variable domain (other parts from reference TRBV19 and TRBJ1-4): DGGITQSPKYLFRKEGQNVTLSCEQNLNHDAMYWYRQDPGQGLRLIYYSQIVNDFQKGDIAEGYSVSREKKESFPLTVTSAQKNPTAFYLCASTRTGIREKLFFGSGTQLSVL.

The CDR3 sequence: CATGVWGFNEKLFF. The CDR3 nucleotides read TGTGCCACCGGGGTGTGGGGCTTTAATGAAAAACTGTTTTTT. This chain joins TRBV15 and TRBJ1-4; possible D gene TRBD1, 5 bases. Germline CDR1 reads LNHNV; CDR2 reads YYDKDF (reference sequence). The CDR3 loop spans 14 amino acids. The germline V and J ends were trimmed by 8 bases and 4 bases, with 14 bases remaining between them.

The gene calls are TRBV6-2 or TRBV6-3 and TRBJ1-5, with unresolved D. Germline CDR1 reads MNHEY; CDR2 reads SVGEGT. The CDR3 sequence is 14 residues long. The V and J ends lost 3 bases and 7 bases respectively, with 13 bases between them. In DNA, the CDR3 is TGTGCCAGCAGTTATGTCGGGATTCGGCAGCCCCAGCATTTT. Translating gives CASSYVGIRQPQHF.

This chain connects TRBV4-3 to TRBJ2-1, with 9 bases lining up with TRBD2. V lost 0 bases to trimming and J lost 3 bases; unmatched junction nucleotides: 3. This CDR3 has 16 amino acids. Germline assignment: CDR1 LGHNA and CDR2 YSLEER. The CDR3 region is CASSQDSGGFYNEQFF. The DNA for the CDR3 is TGCGCCAGCAGCCAAGATAGCGGGGGTTTCTACAATGAGCAGTTCTTC.

V usage is TRBV10-3 and J usage is TRBJ1-4; the D is unclear. V was shortened by 7 bases and J by 5 bases, with 11 bases between the two germline ends. Germline CDR1 ENHRY, CDR2 SYGVKD. This CDR3 is built from 13 residues. The CDR3 reads CAIKEGTNEKLFF. CDR3 DNA sequence: TGTGCCATCAAAGAGGGAACCAATGAAAAACTGTTTTTT.

V and J are TRBV13 and TRBJ2-7; the match to TRBD2 covers 12 bases. Per germline, CDR1 PRHDT and CDR2 FYEKMQ (reference sequence). CDR3 length: 15 amino acids. After removal of 6 bases from V and 3 bases from J, the junction contained 6 bases not matched to a gene. CDR3 nucleotide sequence: TGTGCCAGCAGTTCACTAGCGGGGGGCGGCTACGAGCAGTACTTC. Residues: CASSSLAGGGYEQYF.

The chain combines TRBV7-2 with TRBJ1-2, with D possibly TRBD1 on 6 matching bases. CDR1 SGHTA and CDR2 FQGNSA come from the germline V gene. This CDR3 region has 16 residues. V was cut by 0 bases and J by 4 bases, with 15 bases left in between. CDR3 sequence reads: CASSLAYPDSSYGYTF. The CDR3 DNA reads TGTGCCAGCAGCTTAGCGTACCCGGACAGCTCCTATGGCTACACCTTC. The complete variable domain, with remaining parts taken from reference TRBV7-2 and TRBJ1-2, reads GAGVSQSPSNKVTEKGKDVELRCDPISGHTALYWYRQSLGQGLEFLIYFQGNSAPDKSGLPSDRFSAERTGGSVSTLTIQRTQQEDSAVYLCASSLAYPDSSYGYTFGSGTRLTVV.

The chain combines TRBV6-1 with TRBJ2-1; tentatively, D is TRBD2 (6 bases). V gave up 6 bases and J gave up 0 bases, with 21 bases separating them. This CDR3 comprises 18 residues. Germline V gene sequence: CDR1 MNHNS, CDR2 SASEGT. CDR3: CASRETGIGGSSYNEQFF. The CDR3 coding sequence is TGTGCCAGCAGGGAAACCGGTATTGGGGGGAGCTCCTACAATGAGCAGTTCTTC.

The rearrangement joins TRBV24-1 to TRBJ2-1; possible D gene TRBD2, 5 bases. Germline lookup yields CDR1 KGHDR and CDR2 SFDVKD. The CDR3 runs 13 residues. V lost 7 bases and J lost 8, with 14 bases in between. For the CDR3, the DNA is TGTGCCACCAGGGGTAGCCCGAGGGATGAGCAGTTCTTC. Translation gives CATRGSPRDEQFF.

V is TRBV7-3 and J is TRBJ1-2; weak D call: TRBD1 (5 bases). Between the trimmed V and J ends, which lost 1 base and 5 bases, there was a span of 8 bases. Germline-derived CDR1 and CDR2 are SGHTA and FQGTGA. This CDR3 contains 13 residues. CDR3 sequence reads: CASSLSGGYGYTF. CDR3 sequence (DNA): TGTGCCAGCAGCTTAAGTGGGGGGTATGGCTACACCTTC.

This clone occurred a few times. This chain joins TRBV28 and TRBJ2-2; D is possibly TRBD2 (6 bases). CDR3 size: 16 residues. V lost 4 bases to trimming and J lost 2 bases, with 14 bases between them. Germline V CDR1 and CDR2: MDHEN, SYDVKM. CDR3 loop: CASSSPAGSNTGELFF. The CDR3 coding sequence is TGTGCCAGCAGTTCCCCAGCGGGCTCAAACACCGGGGAGCTGTTTTTT.